Below are 9 T cell receptor beta chains sequenced from a single sample in a study of shared T cell receptors in the human thymus. Produced via immunoSEQ multiplex PCR; TCRdb's table is partial and in-frame only. This sample yields about 380,000 clones, of which 95% are seen a single time; around 0.018% belongs to the top ten. Sequences were obtained from thymocytes. The receptors stem from a human donor.

V and J are TRBV5-1 and TRBJ2-1; TRBD2 matches 7 bases. CDR1 SGHRS and CDR2 YFSETQ come from the germline V gene. The V segment lost 3 bases and the J segment 6 bases; nucleotides outside the gene matches: 12. This CDR3 is built from 16 residues. CDR3 coding DNA: TGCGCCAGCAGCTCTCGCCGGCGGGAGAGTCGCAATGAGCAGTTCTTC. Translating gives CASSSRRRESRNEQFF.

The chain employs TRBV28 and TRBJ2-7; possibly TRBD2 for D (7 bases). CDR1 and CDR2 (germline): MDHEN, SYDVKM. This CDR3 contains 13 residues. Trimming removed 5 bases from V and 6 bases from J, with 14 bases in between. The DNA of the CDR3 is TGTGCCAGCAGTCCCAGGGGAGGGGGCGAGCAGTACTTC. Its translation: CASSPRGGGEQYF.

The rearrangement joins TRBV11-3 to TRBJ2-7; D not resolved. Looked up from germline, CDR1 is SGHNT and CDR2 is YENEEA. The CDR3 is 13 amino acids. V lost 3 bases to trimming and J lost 4 bases, with 10 bases between them. The CDR3 is CASSFDPFYEQYF. For the CDR3, the DNA is TGTGCCAGCAGCTTTGACCCTTTTTACGAGCAGTACTTC.

The chain is built from TRBV11-2 and TRBJ2-5; D is unresolved. V was shortened by 2 bases and J by 5 bases, with 12 bases between the two germline ends. CDR1 SGHAT and CDR2 FQNNGV come from the germline V gene. This CDR3 has 14 residues. The DNA for the CDR3 is TGTGCCAGCAGCTTAATGCCCGCCGGGGAGACCCAGTACTTC. Its translation: CASSLMPAGETQYF.

The chain links TRBV30 to TRBJ2-3, with 8 bases fitting TRBD2. Unmatched junction bases numbered 11, after V lost 4 bases and J lost 2 bases. Germline V CDR1 and CDR2: GTSNPN, SVGIG (reference sequence). CDR3 length equals 16 residues. The CDR3 region is CAWTRETSDLTDTQYF. The DNA for the CDR3 is TGTGCCTGGACCCGTGAGACTAGCGATCTCACAGATACGCAGTATTTT.

This sequence joins TRBV28 and TRBJ2-1; the D is unclear. The germline V and J ends were trimmed by 3 bases and 8 bases, with 14 bases remaining between them. CDR3 length: 14 amino acids. Germline CDR1 reads MDHEN; CDR2 reads SYDVKM. CDR3 nucleotides: TGTGCCAGCAGTTTCCCTCTGACCGGCCATGAGCAGTTCTTC. This gives the protein CASSFPLTGHEQFF.

The J gene is TRBJ2-5, the V gene TRBV30, with 7 nucleotides matching TRBD1. V lost 4 bases and J lost 5; bases outside the gene matches: 4. Per germline, CDR1 GTSNPN and CDR2 SVGIG (reference sequence). CDR3 length equals 12 residues. As DNA, the CDR3 is TGTGCCTGGACCAGGGGGACGGAGACCCAGTACTTC. Protein: CAWTRGTETQYF. The entire variable domain, with the rest obtained from reference TRBV30 and TRBJ2-5, is as follows: SQTIHQWPATLVQPVGSPLSLECTVEGTSNPNLYWYRQAAGRGLQLLFYSVGIGQISSEVPQNLSASRPQDRQFILSSKKLLLSDSGFYLCAWTRGTETQYFGPGTRLLVL.

V gene TRBV10-3 combines with J gene TRBJ1-2; D not resolved. CDR3 length: 17 residues. Trimming took 0 bases from V and 0 from J, leaving 14 bases between them. Germline V gives CDR1 ENHRY, CDR2 SYGVKD. The CDR3 is CAISESIPTSSNYGYTF. DNA for the CDR3: TGTGCCATCAGTGAGTCGATTCCGACAAGCTCTAACTATGGCTACACCTTC.

V is TRBV5-8 and J is TRBJ1-4; 9 bases are a match to TRBD1. This CDR3 is built from 16 residues. The germline CDR1 and CDR2 sequences are SGHTS and YDEGEE. V lost 1 base and J lost 3; bases outside the gene matches: 4. The CDR3 coding sequence is TGTGCCAGCAGCTTGACAGGGGGCGCAGCTAATGAAAAACTGTTTTTT. This translates into CASSLTGGAANEKLFF.